Each of the 9 T cell receptor beta chains below was sequenced from the same sample in a study of CD8+CD57+ T cells in acquired aplastic anemia (dated by TCRdb to the late 2010s). Sequencing took place on an Illumina HiSeq 2000. Profiling of TCR beta VDJ combinations and CDR3 sequences used genomic DNA as the template. Through fastp at Q25 and MiXCR, TCRdb rebuilt clones from the public reads, retaining in-frame beta chains. Each CDR3 protein gets just one entry, which takes the most common genes and DNA from the rows behind it. This sample holds about 190,000 distinct CDR3 sequences; 50% to 55% were observed only once. Approximately 15% of the sample is taken by the ten largest. The sequenced sample consisted of sorted CD4+, CD8+, or CD8+CD57+ T cells (not recorded which) from PBMCs. The source of these receptors is a human donor in good health, serving as a control.

This clonotype was recorded a few times. The chain couples TRBV29-1 to TRBJ2-3, with no clear D. Deletions cut 1 base from V and 0 bases from J, with 8 bases between. CDR3 length: 14 residues. Germline CDR1 SQVTM, CDR2 ANQGSEA. Here the CDR3 DNA reads TGCAGCGTTGAAGCTGGCCCTAGCACAGATACGCAGTATTTT. Its translation: CSVEAGPSTDTQYF.

The V call is TRBV7-7, the J call TRBJ2-5; D call uncertain. This CDR3 spans 13 amino acids. V was shortened by 6 bases and J by 2 bases, with 10 bases between the two germline ends. Germline V gene sequence: CDR1 SSHAT, CDR2 FNYEAQ (reference sequence). In DNA, the CDR3 is TGTGCCAGCAGTTTCGGAGAGCAAGAGACCCAGTACTTC. Protein sequence: CASSFGEQETQYF.

This clonotype was counted many times. The CDR3 protein is CASSWGDRVRTEAFF. In nucleotides, the CDR3 is TGTGCCAGCAGCTGGGGGGACAGGGTGCGCACTGAAGCTTTCTTT. The chain combines TRBV5-6 with TRBJ1-1, with 9 nucleotides matching TRBD1. The germline CDR1 and CDR2 sequences are SGHDT and YYEEEE. V shed 3 bases, J shed 4 bases, and the junction held 7 bases outside the gene matches. The CDR3 runs to 15 residues.

CDR3 coding DNA: TGTGCCAGCAGTGTGGATGCAGGGGGGACAGATACGCAGTATTTT. This gives the protein CASSVDAGGTDTQYF. The chain recombines TRBV25-1 with TRBJ2-3; D perhaps matches TRBD1 (7 bases). CDR1 MGHDK and CDR2 SYGVNS come from the germline V gene. The ends were cut back, 4 bases at V and 3 bases at J, with 14 bases in the middle. The CDR3 totals 15 residues.

There are a few counts of this clonotype. The V and J genes are TRBV5-1 and TRBJ1-5; D gene ambiguous. Per germline, CDR1 SGHRS and CDR2 YFSETQ. There are 15 residues in the CDR3. Trimming pared 1 base from V and 1 base from J, leaving 9 bases between. The CDR3 DNA reads as TGCGCCAGCAGCTTGTCTTATGGGAGCAATCAGCCCCAGCATTTT. Encoded protein: CASSLSYGSNQPQHF.

The CDR3 is CASSVEGLTQETQYF. For the CDR3, the DNA is TGTGCCAGCAGCGTAGAGGGCCTGACCCAAGAGACCCAGTACTTC. J is TRBJ2-5 and V is TRBV9; D is undetermined. The germline V gene has CDR1 SGDLS and CDR2 YYNGEE. Trimming took 0 bases from V and 1 from J, leaving 10 bases between them. This CDR3 spans 15 amino acids.

This chain uses TRBV2 with TRBJ1-2; no definite D call. Trimming stripped 6 bases from V and 4 bases from J, with 9 bases between. The CDR3 totals 12 residues. Germline values: CDR1 SNHLY, CDR2 FYNNEI. CDR3 residues: CASSPDAYGYTF. CDR3 nucleotide sequence: TGTGCCAGCAGCCCCGATGCCTATGGCTACACCTTC.

This clonotype was counted at least ten times. This chain joins TRBV2 and TRBJ1-6, with D perhaps TRBD1 (6 bases). CDR1 and CDR2 from the germline V gene are SNHLY and FYNNEI. The CDR3 runs to 13 residues. The germline V and J ends were trimmed by 4 bases and 12 bases, with 13 bases remaining between them. CDR3 loop: CASSAGGPQPLHF. DNA of the CDR3: TGTGCCAGCAGTGCGGGGGGGCCCCAACCCCTCCACTTT.

V and J are TRBV7-9 and TRBJ1-5, with 9 nucleotides matching TRBD1. Germline V gene sequence: CDR1 SEHNR, CDR2 FQNEAQ (reference sequence). The CDR3 has 15 residues. With V trimmed by 4 bases and J by 5 bases, 6 bases remained unmatched. CDR3 DNA sequence: TGTGCCAGCAGCTCAAGGGACAGGGACCATCAGCCCCAGCATTTT. This translates into CASSSRDRDHQPQHF.